The next 9 T cell receptor beta chains were all read from a single sample in a study of CD8 T cells in ankylosing spondylitis. TCRdb reprocessed the 5' RACE reads with MiXCR, giving one entry per CDR3 protein. The sample consists of some 150,000 distinct CDR3 sequences, under 45% of them appearing once. The source material was synovial fluid, either unsorted or a sorted T cell fraction (not recorded which). The receptors stem from a male donor with ankylosing spondylitis.

This clonotype was seen only a few times. The chain carries TRBV27 and TRBJ2-1; a possible D gene is TRBD2 (6 bases). The length of the CDR3 is 14 residues. The V and J ends lost 4 bases and 5 bases respectively, with 12 bases between them. The germline V gene has CDR1 MNHEY and CDR2 SMNVEV (reference sequence). As DNA, the CDR3 is TGTGCCAGCAGTTCGGGGACTGGCAACAATGAGCAGTTCTTC. This sequence encodes CASSSGTGNNEQFF.

The rearrangement links TRBV4-1 to TRBJ2-3, with 10 bases aligning to TRBD2. Trimming took 3 bases from V and 2 from J; bases not matched to a gene: 2. This CDR3 has 15 residues. Germline V gene sequence: CDR1 MGHRA, CDR2 YSYEKL. The DNA of the CDR3 is TGCGCCAGCAGCCATCTAGCGGGGGTCACAGATACGCAGTATTTT. It specifies CASSHLAGVTDTQYF.

This chain uses TRBV2 with TRBJ2-3; 10 nucleotides agree with TRBD2. J gave up 2 bases and V 2 bases, and 13 bases lay outside the gene matches. The length of the CDR3 is 19 residues. Germline values: CDR1 SNHLY, CDR2 FYNNEI. The CDR3 protein is CASSEKLAGDLLDTDTQYF. CDR3 coding DNA: TGTGCCAGCAGTGAAAAGCTAGCGGGGGACCTCCTTGACACAGATACGCAGTATTTT.

The rearrangement uses TRBV3-1 and TRBJ2-4; D uncertain. Germline V gives CDR1 LGHDT, CDR2 YNNKEL (reference sequence). The CDR3 totals 12 residues. Trimming shortened V by 0 bases and J by 13 bases, and 10 bases separated the two germline ends. The CDR3 here is CASSQDVCPQYF. The CDR3 DNA follows: TGTGCCAGCAGCCAAGACGTTTGTCCCCAGTACTTC.

The J gene is TRBJ2-1, the V gene TRBV27; 13 bases map to TRBD2. This CDR3 has 15 amino acids. V lost 2 bases to trimming and J lost 8 bases; unmatched junction nucleotides: 3. Germline lookup yields CDR1 MNHEY and CDR2 SMNVEV (reference sequence). DNA of the CDR3: TGTGCCAGCAGTTTAGTACTAGCGGGAGGGCATGAGCAGTTCTTC. This translates into CASSLVLAGGHEQFF.

This chain connects TRBV5-1 to TRBJ1-3; TRBD1 matches 7 bases. The CDR3 consists of 17 residues. From germline, CDR1 is SGHRS and CDR2 YFSETQ. Losses at the gene ends were 3 bases for V and 4 bases for J; bases not matched to a gene: 13. The CDR3 sequence is CASSSPGQDEWGNTIYF. CDR3 nucleotide sequence: TGCGCCAGCAGCTCACCAGGACAGGATGAGTGGGGAAACACCATATATTTT.

The V gene is TRBV7-9, the J gene TRBJ1-4; no reliable D call. The V gene lost 5 bases and the J gene lost 7 bases, with 11 bases spanning the gap. Germline V CDR1 and CDR2: SEHNR, FQNEAQ (reference sequence). The CDR3 consists of 13 residues. The chain's CDR3 is CASSLRPGEKLFF. In DNA, the CDR3 is TGTGCCAGCAGCCTCCGGCCGGGTGAAAAACTGTTTTTT. The full variable domain, its missing parts supplied by reference TRBV7-9 and TRBJ1-4, is DTGVSQNPRHKITKRGQNVTFRCDPISEHNRLYWYRQTLGQGPEFLTYFQNEAQLEKSRLLSDRFSAERPKGSFSTLEIQRTEQGDSAMYLCASSLRPGEKLFFGSGTQLSVL.

The CDR3 bases are TGTGCCAGCAGTGGGGACAGGGGCTGGAAAGAGACCCAGTACTTC. Translation: CASSGDRGWKETQYF. The chain couples TRBV6-1 to TRBJ2-5, with TRBD1 matching 10 bases. The V segment lost 4 bases and the J segment 3 bases; nucleotides outside the gene matches: 5. CDR3 length: 15 residues. Germline CDR1 is MNHNS and CDR2 is SASEGT.

CDR3 amino acids: CASSFGLEAGELFF. DNA for the CDR3: TGTGCCAGCAGCTTCGGCCTCGAGGCCGGGGAGCTGTTTTTT. The rearrangement joins TRBV6-2 or TRBV6-3 to TRBJ2-2; D is ambiguous. The CDR3 length is 14 residues. Germline V gene data show CDR1 as MNHEY and CDR2 as SVGEGT. V shed 6 bases and J shed 6 bases, with 14 bases lying between them.